These 5 T cell receptor beta chains were sequenced from one sample in a study of CD8+CD57+ T cells in acquired aplastic anemia. Patients chosen for sequencing had shown CD8+CD57+ cell expansion by flow cytometry. TCR beta VDJ and CDR3 profiling used genomic DNA as template. Using its own MiXCR run on the reads, TCRdb lists one record per CDR3 protein. This table holds just over 450,000 distinct CDR3 sequences, roughly 34% found once. Source material: sorted CD4+, CD8+, or CD8+CD57+ T cells (not recorded which) from PBMCs. These receptors were taken from a human donor with aplastic anemia.

CDR3 coding DNA: TGCGCCAGCAGTCTGGAGGGTGGGGGAGAAAAACTGTTTTTT. Translation: CASSLEGGGEKLFF. The chain combines TRBV5-1 with TRBJ1-4, with TRBD1 as a possible D gene (5 bases). Trimming shortened V by 5 bases and J by 8 bases, and 16 bases separated the two germline ends. The CDR3 spans 14 residues. Germline V lookup: CDR1 SGHRS, CDR2 YFSETQ.

This clonotype was detected a few times. The chain has TRBV19 and TRBJ1-4, with a weak D call TRBD1 (6 bases). CDR3 length: 16 residues. The germline CDR1 and CDR2 sequences are LNHDA and SQIVND (reference sequence). V was clipped by 3 bases and J by 7 bases, with 18 bases between them. CDR3 DNA: TGTGCCAGTAGTATGAGCCCTACAGGGCTCAGTGAAAAACTGTTTTTT. Amino acid sequence: CASSMSPTGLSEKLFF.

This clonotype was seen only once. The chain employs TRBV11-2 and TRBJ2-7; D tentatively reads TRBD1 or TRBD2 (5 bases each). Trimming took off 3 bases at V and 1 base at J, with 13 bases between the two ends. There are 15 residues in the CDR3. CDR1 is SGHAT and CDR2 is FQNNGV in the germline V gene. The CDR3 coding sequence is TGTGCCAGCAGCTTTAGTGGGGGTCTATCCTACGAGCAGTACTTC. Its protein product is CASSFSGGLSYEQYF.

This clonotype was recorded only once. The genes are TRBV7-8 and TRBJ1-2; unclear D gene. The ends were cut back, 1 base at V and 4 bases at J, with 13 bases in the middle. The CDR3 is 15 residues long. Germline assignment: CDR1 SGHVS and CDR2 FQNEAQ. In DNA, the CDR3 is TGTGCCAGCAGCTTAGACTTCGGGGTTGTCTATGGCTACACCTTC. This codes for CASSLDFGVVYGYTF.

This clonotype was picked up many times. This sequence joins TRBV7-8 and TRBJ2-7, with 11 bases fitting TRBD2. V gave up 2 bases and J gave up 3 bases; unmatched junction bases: 6. The CDR3 loop spans 16 amino acids. Per the germline V gene, CDR1 is SGHVS and CDR2 is FQNEAQ. CDR3 sequence: CASSLTQLAGVYEQYF. DNA for the CDR3: TGTGCCAGCAGCTTAACTCAACTAGCGGGAGTCTACGAGCAGTACTTC.